The entry below gives a single T cell receptor beta chain sequence along with its context. Its target is not known. The sample's time point: week 47, end of study. Doses of 300 ug of mutant IDH1 20-mer peptide were given with topical imiquimod. Trimming took 2 bases from V and 5 from J; bases not matched to a gene: 13. The CDR3 is 18 amino acids. Germline-derived CDR1 and CDR2 are SGHDT and YYEEEE. This sample was included in a study of a mutant IDH1 vaccine in newly diagnosed glioma. Profiled with immunoSEQ multiplex PCR; TCRdb holds only in-frame clones, not every one. The sample holds some 56,000 clones, around three quarters seen once.

The receptor was derived from a middle-aged man with glioma. The chain joins TRBV5-6 to TRBJ2-5; 12 nucleotides match TRBD1. The sequencing used PBMCs, collected from a glioma patient whose treatment included an IDH1 peptide vaccine. CDR3 sequence (DNA): TGTGCCAGCAGCTTAGCACCGGGACAGGGGGCTTTGGGGGAGACCCAGTACTTC. Translated, it gives CASSLAPGQGALGETQYF. Full variable domain (remainder filled in from reference TRBV5-6 and TRBJ2-5): DAGVTQSPTHLIKTRGQQVTLRCSPKSGHDTVSWYQQALGQGPQFIFQYYEEEERQRGNFPDRFSGHQFPNYSSELNVNALLLGDSALYLCASSLAPGQGALGETQYFGPGTRLLVL.